This passage covers 18 T cell receptor beta chains from one sample sequenced in a study of T cell responses to AZD1222 COVID-19 vaccine. Sequencing used immunoSEQ multiplex PCR; TCRdb keeps in-frame clones, though not all of them. Of about 94,000 clones detected, about 88% appear once; the ten largest clones hold less than 15%. This specimen consisted of peripheral blood, obtained on day 0 of AZD1222 vaccination. The receptors here all came from an adult in good health.

The chain uses TRBV18 and TRBJ1-1; D is undetermined. CDR3 length: 12 amino acids. CDR1 is KGHSH, CDR2 LQKENI, per germline. The V gene lost 3 bases and the J gene lost 0 bases, with 2 bases spanning the gap. CDR3 residues: CASSPLNTEAFF. The DNA of the CDR3 is TGTGCCAGCTCACCCCTGAACACTGAAGCTTTCTTT. Based on the CDR3 plus reference TRBV18 and TRBJ1-1, the full variable domain is NAGVMQNPRHLVRRRGQEARLRCSPMKGHSHVYWYRQLPEEGLKFMVYLQKENIIDESGMPKERFSAEFPKEGPSILRIQQVVRGDSAAYFCASSPLNTEAFFGQGTRLTVV.

The rearrangement joins TRBV30 to TRBJ2-5; either TRBD1 or TRBD2 may supply D (6 bases each). There are 14 residues in the CDR3. From germline, CDR1 is GTSNPN and CDR2 SVGIG (reference sequence). V was shortened by 5 bases and J by 5 bases, with 18 bases between the two germline ends. CDR3: CAWVGGGLGETQYF. The CDR3, as DNA: TGTGCCTGGGTAGGAGGGGGGCTAGGGGAGACCCAGTACTTC. The variable domain in full, with the rest retrieved from reference TRBV30 and TRBJ2-5, is SQTIHQWPATLVQPVGSPLSLECTVEGTSNPNLYWYRQAAGRGLQLLFYSVGIGQISSEVPQNLSASRPQDRQFILSSKKLLLSDSGFYLCAWVGGGLGETQYFGPGTRLLVL.

The gene calls are TRBV2 and TRBJ1-2; D is ambiguous. V lost 4 bases, J lost 0 bases, and 12 bases lay in between. Germline CDR1 SNHLY, CDR2 FYNNEI. The CDR3 runs to 15 residues. The CDR3 DNA reads as TGTGCCAGCAGTGTTATCGATTTACCTAACTATGGCTACACCTTC. This gives the protein CASSVIDLPNYGYTF.

V gene TRBV6-5 combines with J gene TRBJ1-4; D gene ambiguous. The germline V gene encodes CDR1 MNHEY and CDR2 SVGAGI. The ends were cut back, 6 bases at V and 4 bases at J, with 12 bases in the middle. There are 14 residues in the CDR3. The CDR3 DNA reads as TGTGCCAGCAGGACCCGGGTCCTTAATGAAAAACTGTTTTTT. Translated, it gives CASRTRVLNEKLFF.

The J gene is TRBJ2-7, the V gene TRBV27; no clear D. V was clipped by 5 bases and J by 2 bases, with 4 bases between them. Germline V CDR1 and CDR2: MNHEY, SMNVEV (reference sequence). The CDR3 consists of 11 residues. The CDR3 bases are TGTGCCAGCAGTGGAGCCTACGAGCAGTACTTC. Translated, it gives CASSGAYEQYF.

J is TRBJ1-4 and V is TRBV2; D might be TRBD1 (5 bases). The CDR3 extends over 17 amino acids. Trimming cost V 3 bases and J 8 bases, with 22 bases left between them. Germline V CDR1 and CDR2: SNHLY, FYNNEI. The CDR3 coding sequence is TGTGCCAGCAGTGATGCCGGGGGGGGAGTAGGACGAGAAAAACTGTTTTTT. The encoded protein is CASSDAGGGVGREKLFF.

This clone occurred once. The chain is built from TRBV7-9 and TRBJ1-1, with D perhaps TRBD1 (6 bases). The CDR3 is 18 residues long. CDR1 SEHNR and CDR2 FQNEAQ come from the germline V gene (reference sequence). V dropped 2 bases and J dropped 4 bases, with 23 bases sitting between them. CDR3 loop: CASSLNLGAGATTTEAFF. CDR3 nucleotide sequence: TGTGCCAGCAGCTTAAATCTCGGTGCAGGGGCCACTACCACTGAAGCTTTCTTT.

This clone was seen a single time. The chain carries TRBV5-1 and TRBJ2-7; D possibly matches TRBD1 or TRBD2 (5 bases each). Germline CDR1 SGHRS, CDR2 YFSETQ. This CDR3 is built from 15 residues. V was shortened by 0 bases and J by 3 bases, with 13 bases between the two germline ends. The CDR3 DNA follows: TGCGCCAGCAGCTTGGTCGGGGCCCTACACTACGAGCAGTACTTC. Its protein is CASSLVGALHYEQYF.

V and J are TRBV28 and TRBJ2-7; 9 bases are a match to TRBD1. V shed 5 bases and J 6 bases; nucleotides not matched to a gene: 11. This CDR3 region has 15 residues. Germline V gene lookup returns CDR1 MDHEN and CDR2 SYDVKM. CDR3 sequence: CASSVAGTGYSEQYF. In nucleotides, the CDR3 is TGTGCCAGCAGTGTCGCCGGGACAGGGTACTCCGAGCAGTACTTC.

This chain joins TRBV28 and TRBJ1-1; TRBD1 aligns across 7 bases. The J segment lost 0 bases and the V segment lost 5 bases, leaving 6 bases of the junction unmatched. The germline V gene has CDR1 MDHEN and CDR2 SYDVKM. CDR3 size: 15 residues. The CDR3 DNA reads as TGTGCCAGCAGTCTAGACAGGGCCCTGAACACTGAAGCTTTCTTT. Its protein is CASSLDRALNTEAFF.

V and J are TRBV7-9 and TRBJ2-3; 8 nucleotides align to TRBD1. The CDR3 runs 16 residues. Germline lookup yields CDR1 SEHNR and CDR2 FQNEAQ (reference sequence). The ends lost 5 bases at V and 1 base at J; junction bases unmatched: 8. The CDR3: CASSPGGGERTDTQYF. The CDR3, as DNA: TGTGCCAGCAGCCCAGGGGGCGGGGAACGCACAGATACGCAGTATTTT.

The chain uses TRBV2 and TRBJ1-2; D is ambiguous. Between the trimmed V and J ends, which lost 7 bases and 5 bases, there was a span of 17 bases. The V gene's germline CDR1 is SNHLY and CDR2 FYNNEI. The CDR3 loop spans 14 amino acids. The CDR3, as DNA: TGTGCCAGCATAAGCGACGGGGATTCTTATGGCTACACCTTC. Translating it yields CASISDGDSYGYTF.

V usage is TRBV25-1 and J usage is TRBJ1-5; possible D gene TRBD1, 6 bases. The CDR3 is 16 amino acids. CDR1 is MGHDK and CDR2 is SYGVNS in the germline V gene. Trimming cost V 1 base and J 2 bases, with 12 bases left between them. The CDR3 DNA reads as TGTGCCAGCAGTGAATCCAGGGGCGCCGGCAATCAGCCCCAGCATTTT. Its translation is CASSESRGAGNQPQHF.

The chain recombines TRBV6-5 with TRBJ2-7; 7 nucleotides match TRBD1. The CDR3 is 13 amino acids. J lost 4 bases, V lost 5 bases, and 5 bases had no gene match. The germline gives CDR1 MNHEY, CDR2 SVGAGI. CDR3 in DNA: TGTGCCAGCAGTAAGACAGGGACGTACGAGCAGTACTTC. Residues: CASSKTGTYEQYF.

This sequence joins TRBV6-2 or TRBV6-3 and TRBJ1-3; the D gene is possibly TRBD1 (5 bases). Trimming took off 2 bases at V and 4 bases at J, with 15 bases between the two ends. Per the germline V gene, CDR1 is MNHEY and CDR2 is SVGEGT. This CDR3 has 16 residues. The CDR3, as DNA: TGTGCCAGCAGTTACGAATCGAAATGGGACGGAAACACCATATATTTT. Amino acid sequence: CASSYESKWDGNTIYF.

This sequence joins TRBV30 and TRBJ2-7, with a weak D call TRBD1 (5 bases). Trimming pared 3 bases from V and 1 base from J, leaving 16 bases between. CDR1 and CDR2 from the germline V gene are GTSNPN and SVGIG (reference sequence). CDR3 size: 15 residues. The CDR3 region has the DNA TGTGCCTGGAGACCCCAGGGTCTTCCTTCCTACGAGCAGTACTTC. It specifies CAWRPQGLPSYEQYF. Filled out from reference TRBV30 and TRBJ2-7, the complete variable domain reads SQTIHQWPATLVQPVGSPLSLECTVEGTSNPNLYWYRQAAGRGLQLLFYSVGIGQISSEVPQNLSASRPQDRQFILSSKKLLLSDSGFYLCAWRPQGLPSYEQYFGPGTRLTVT.

This clone appeared a few times. The chain couples TRBV14 to TRBJ1-6, with D possibly matching TRBD1 (5 bases). CDR3 length equals 16 residues. Germline CDR1 is SGHDN and CDR2 is FVKESK. The germline V and J ends were trimmed by 1 base and 7 bases, with 14 bases remaining between them. DNA of the CDR3: TGTGCCAGCAGCCAAGCCCGGGTCCGGGGCAATTCACCCCTCCACTTT. This encodes CASSQARVRGNSPLHF.

This clone was seen a single time. V usage is TRBV29-1 and J usage is TRBJ2-1; D tentatively reads TRBD1 or TRBD2 (6 bases each). This CDR3 contains 16 residues. Germline V gene sequence: CDR1 SQVTM, CDR2 ANQGSEA. V was pared by 1 base and J by 9 bases, with 22 bases between. As DNA, the CDR3 is TGCAGCGTTGAAGGGGGGCCCGGGGGACTCCGAGGTGAGCAGTTCTTC. Translating it yields CSVEGGPGGLRGEQFF.